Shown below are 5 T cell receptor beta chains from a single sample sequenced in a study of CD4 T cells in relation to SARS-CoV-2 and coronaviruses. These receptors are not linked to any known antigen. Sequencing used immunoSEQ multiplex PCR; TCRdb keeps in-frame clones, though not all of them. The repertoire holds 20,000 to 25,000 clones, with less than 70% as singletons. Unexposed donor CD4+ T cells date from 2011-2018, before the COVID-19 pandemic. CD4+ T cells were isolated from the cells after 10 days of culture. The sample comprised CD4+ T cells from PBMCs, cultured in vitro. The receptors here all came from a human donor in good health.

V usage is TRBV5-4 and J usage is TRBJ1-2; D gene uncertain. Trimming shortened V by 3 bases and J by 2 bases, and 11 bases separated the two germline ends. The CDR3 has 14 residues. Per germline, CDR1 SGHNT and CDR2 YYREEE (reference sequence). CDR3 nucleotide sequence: TGTGCCAGCAGCTCCATCTGGCAGAACTATGGCTACACCTTC. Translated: CASSSIWQNYGYTF.

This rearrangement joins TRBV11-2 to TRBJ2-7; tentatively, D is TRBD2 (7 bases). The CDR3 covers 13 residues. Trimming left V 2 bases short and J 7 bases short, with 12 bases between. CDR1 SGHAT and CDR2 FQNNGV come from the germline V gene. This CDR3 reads CASSLRGGGEQYF. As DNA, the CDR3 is TGTGCCAGCAGCTTACGAGGGGGGGGTGAGCAGTACTTC.

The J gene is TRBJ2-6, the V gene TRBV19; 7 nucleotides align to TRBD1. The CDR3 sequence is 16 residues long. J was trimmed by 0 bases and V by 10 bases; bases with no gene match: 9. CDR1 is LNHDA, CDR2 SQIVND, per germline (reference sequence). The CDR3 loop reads CAIKGQSISGANVLTF. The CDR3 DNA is TGTGCCATCAAGGGACAGTCAATCTCTGGGGCCAACGTCCTGACTTTC. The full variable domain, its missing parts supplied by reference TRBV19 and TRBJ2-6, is DGGITQSPKYLFRKEGQNVTLSCEQNLNHDAMYWYRQDPGQGLRLIYYSQIVNDFQKGDIAEGYSVSREKKESFPLTVTSAQKNPTAFYLCAIKGQSISGANVLTFGAGSRLTVL.

CDR3 amino acids: CASSVQGETQYF. CDR3 coding DNA: TGTGCCAGCAGTGTACAGGGGGAGACCCAGTACTTC. The chain has TRBV2 and TRBJ2-5, with TRBD1 identical over 7 bases. The V gene end was trimmed by 4 bases and the J gene end by 5 bases; junction bases not matched to a gene: 1. The CDR3 is made up of 12 amino acids. Germline V gene data show CDR1 as SNHLY and CDR2 as FYNNEI. The variable domain in full, completed from reference TRBV2 and TRBJ2-5, reads EPEVTQTPSHQVTQMGQEVILRCVPISNHLYFYWYRQILGQKVEFLVSFYNNEISEKSEIFDDQFSVERPDGSNFTLKIRSTKLEDSAMYFCASSVQGETQYFGPGTRLLVL.

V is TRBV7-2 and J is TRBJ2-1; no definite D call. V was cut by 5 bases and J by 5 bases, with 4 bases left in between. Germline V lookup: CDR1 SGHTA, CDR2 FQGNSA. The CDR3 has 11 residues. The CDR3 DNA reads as TGTGCCAGCAGCCTCGACAATGAGCAGTTCTTC. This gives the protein CASSLDNEQFF.